These 18 T cell receptor beta chains were sequenced from one sample in a study of shared clonotypes between healthy human individuals. The repertoire was sequenced with immunoSEQ multiplex PCR; TCRdb's copy has only in-frame clones and lacks some. The sample has about 1.5 million clones; 95% to 99% are singletons. Sequenced sample: naive CD4+ T cells sorted from blood. Subset reported: CD45RA+ positively selected. These receptors originate from a man in his thirties or forties in good health.

The chain's CDR3 is CASRGETQYF. Written as DNA, the CDR3 is TGTGCCAGCAGGGGGGAGACCCAGTACTTC. The chain combines TRBV11-2 with TRBJ2-5; D is ambiguous. CDR3 size: 10 residues. Germline V gives CDR1 SGHAT, CDR2 FQNNGV. V shed 6 bases and J shed 5 bases, with 4 bases lying between them.

CDR3 loop: CASSLGLGQGGYGYTF. The CDR3 nucleotides are TGCGCCAGCAGCTTGGGGTTGGGACAGGGCGGCTATGGCTACACCTTC. This chain uses TRBV5-1 with TRBJ1-2; 9 nucleotides align to TRBD1. Germline V lookup: CDR1 SGHRS, CDR2 YFSETQ. The CDR3 loop spans 16 amino acids. Germline trimming cut 0 bases from V and 4 bases from J; bases unmatched to any gene: 7.

J is TRBJ1-1 and V is TRBV7-2; weak D call: TRBD1 (6 bases). CDR1 and CDR2 (germline): SGHTA, FQGNSA. The CDR3 has 12 amino acids. V lost 3 bases to trimming and J lost 9 bases, with 11 bases between them. The CDR3 nucleotides read TGTGCCAGCAGCTTTGGGGGCAGAAAAGCTTTCTTT. It yields the protein CASSFGGRKAFF.

V and J are TRBV6-1 and TRBJ2-7; D not resolved. CDR1 and CDR2 (germline): MNHNS, SASEGT. The CDR3 spans 14 residues. V lost 1 base, J lost 4 bases, and 11 bases lay in between. The CDR3 protein is CASSEGAGPYEQYF. In DNA, the CDR3 is TGTGCCAGCAGTGAAGGGGCAGGACCGTACGAGCAGTACTTC.

This clone was seen just once. The chain couples TRBV11-2 to TRBJ1-3; no definite D call. This CDR3 comprises 15 residues. The V gene's germline CDR1 is SGHAT and CDR2 FQNNGV. V was shortened by 6 bases and J by 0 bases, with 12 bases between the two germline ends. CDR3 residues: CASSPEGYSGNTIYF. CDR3 sequence (DNA): TGTGCCAGCAGTCCGGAAGGGTACTCTGGAAACACCATATATTTT.

This chain joins TRBV7-6 and TRBJ2-7; TRBD2 might be the D (6 bases). Trimming cost V 4 bases and J 1 base, with 11 bases left between them. The V gene's germline CDR1 is SGHVS and CDR2 FNYEAQ. The CDR3 extends over 14 amino acids. CDR3 region: CASSSYGTSYEQYF. The CDR3 nucleotides are TGTGCCAGCAGCTCATATGGGACTTCCTACGAGCAGTACTTC.

The sample holds one count of this clone. The chain employs TRBV6-5 and TRBJ2-7, with 7 positions matching TRBD1. Germline CDR1 and CDR2: MNHEY and SVGAGI. The CDR3 runs 14 residues. V dropped 6 bases and J dropped 3; count of bases not matched to a gene: 8. The CDR3 protein is CASRLPGTDYEQYF. The CDR3 nucleotides read TGTGCCAGCAGGCTTCCCGGGACAGACTACGAGCAGTACTTC.

CDR3 amino acids: CASSDRDNQPQHF. DNA of the CDR3: TGTGCCAGCAGTGATAGGGACAATCAGCCCCAGCATTTT. The chain has TRBV6-1 and TRBJ1-5; D unclear. V was clipped by 3 bases and J by 3 bases, with 6 bases between them. Germline assignment: CDR1 MNHNS and CDR2 SASEGT. The CDR3 runs 13 residues.

This chain links TRBV19 with TRBJ1-2; no firm D call. V lost 3 bases and J lost 3, with 8 bases in between. The CDR3 consists of 13 residues. Germline V gives CDR1 LNHDA, CDR2 SQIVND (reference sequence). The CDR3 is CASSIKGDYGYTF. CDR3 nucleotides: TGTGCCAGTAGTATCAAGGGTGACTATGGCTACACCTTC.

The chain links TRBV19 to TRBJ2-1; TRBD2 aligns across 9 bases. The germline V gene has CDR1 LNHDA and CDR2 SQIVND (reference sequence). J was trimmed by 0 bases and V by 4 bases; bases with no gene match: 4. This CDR3 spans 16 amino acids. CDR3 nucleotides: TGTGCCAGTAGTAGGGGACTAGCAAGCTCCTACAATGAGCAGTTCTTC. Translation gives CASSRGLASSYNEQFF.

This chain uses TRBV5-4 with TRBJ1-1, with a weak D call TRBD1 (6 bases). CDR1 and CDR2 (germline): SGHNT, YYREEE (reference sequence). V lost 2 bases to trimming and J lost 1 base, with 18 bases between them. The CDR3 runs to 17 residues. The CDR3 protein is CASSLGSGAVGNTEAFF. CDR3 sequence (DNA): TGTGCCAGCAGCTTAGGGTCAGGGGCGGTGGGGAACACTGAAGCTTTCTTT.

This chain joins TRBV11-2 and TRBJ1-4, with 7 bases fitting TRBD1. CDR1 is SGHAT, CDR2 FQNNGV, per germline. With 0 bases clipped from V and 7 bases from J, the junction kept 11 bases outside the gene matches. This CDR3 comprises 17 residues. The CDR3 protein is CASSLDVVTGLGEKLFF. CDR3 nucleotide sequence: TGTGCCAGCAGCTTAGATGTGGTGACAGGGTTGGGTGAAAAACTGTTTTTT. Full variable domain (missing parts from reference TRBV11-2 and TRBJ1-4): EAGVAQSPRYKIIEKRQSVAFWCNPISGHATLYWYQQILGQGPKLLIQFQNNGVVDDSQLPKDRFSAERLKGVDSTLKIQPAKLEDSAVYLCASSLDVVTGLGEKLFFGSGTQLSVL.

The gene calls are TRBV5-4 and TRBJ2-5; 8 bases agree with TRBD2. This CDR3 spans 13 amino acids. Looked up from germline, CDR1 is SGHNT and CDR2 is YYREEE (reference sequence). Germline trimming cut 1 base from V and 4 bases from J; bases unmatched to any gene: 0. CDR3 nucleotides: TGTGCCAGCAGCTTGCGGGAGGGAGAGACCCAGTACTTC. This sequence encodes CASSLREGETQYF.

The V gene is TRBV19, the J gene TRBJ1-2, with TRBD1 as a possible D gene (6 bases). Germline V gene lookup returns CDR1 LNHDA and CDR2 SQIVND (reference sequence). The CDR3 is made up of 15 amino acids. V lost 6 bases, J lost 8 bases, and 22 bases lay in between. The CDR3 spells CASREPGQKREGYTF. The DNA of the CDR3 is TGTGCCAGTAGAGAACCGGGACAAAAAAGAGAAGGCTACACCTTC. Together with reference TRBV19 and TRBJ1-2, the CDR3 gives the full variable domain: DGGITQSPKYLFRKEGQNVTLSCEQNLNHDAMYWYRQDPGQGLRLIYYSQIVNDFQKGDIAEGYSVSREKKESFPLTVTSAQKNPTAFYLCASREPGQKREGYTFGSGTRLTVV.

The sample holds one count of this clone. This rearrangement joins TRBV6-1 to TRBJ2-3, with D maybe TRBD2 (6 bases). The CDR3 sequence is 13 residues long. V was cut by 3 bases and J by 5 bases, with 9 bases left in between. Germline CDR1 is MNHNS and CDR2 is SASEGT. Here the CDR3 reads CASSDSGVDTQYF. CDR3 bases: TGTGCCAGCAGTGATAGCGGCGTAGATACGCAGTATTTT.

The gene calls are TRBV4-1 and TRBJ1-1, with TRBD1 matching 8 bases. Per the germline V gene, CDR1 is MGHRA and CDR2 is YSYEKL. V gave up 2 bases and J gave up 3 bases; unmatched junction bases: 11. The CDR3 has 17 amino acids. The CDR3 DNA reads TGCGCCAGCAGCCAAACAGACAGGGGAAGGGGTGACACTGAAGCTTTCTTT. This encodes CASSQTDRGRGDTEAFF.

The chain employs TRBV29-1 and TRBJ2-7; the match to TRBD2 covers 9 bases. Losses at the gene ends were 4 bases for V and 4 bases for J; bases not matched to a gene: 5. The CDR3 sequence is 13 residues long. CDR1 is SQVTM, CDR2 ANQGSEA, per germline. The CDR3 loop is CSVVLAGPYEQYF. In DNA, the CDR3 is TGCAGCGTTGTCCTAGCGGGACCGTACGAGCAGTACTTC.

The chain combines TRBV9 with TRBJ1-1; D might be TRBD1 (5 bases). This CDR3 is 13 amino acids long. V lost 0 bases to trimming and J lost 8 bases, with 11 bases between them. In germline, CDR1 is SGDLS, CDR2 YYNGEE. CDR3 sequence: CASSVGFDREAFF. DNA for the CDR3: TGTGCCAGCAGCGTAGGTTTCGACAGAGAAGCTTTCTTT.